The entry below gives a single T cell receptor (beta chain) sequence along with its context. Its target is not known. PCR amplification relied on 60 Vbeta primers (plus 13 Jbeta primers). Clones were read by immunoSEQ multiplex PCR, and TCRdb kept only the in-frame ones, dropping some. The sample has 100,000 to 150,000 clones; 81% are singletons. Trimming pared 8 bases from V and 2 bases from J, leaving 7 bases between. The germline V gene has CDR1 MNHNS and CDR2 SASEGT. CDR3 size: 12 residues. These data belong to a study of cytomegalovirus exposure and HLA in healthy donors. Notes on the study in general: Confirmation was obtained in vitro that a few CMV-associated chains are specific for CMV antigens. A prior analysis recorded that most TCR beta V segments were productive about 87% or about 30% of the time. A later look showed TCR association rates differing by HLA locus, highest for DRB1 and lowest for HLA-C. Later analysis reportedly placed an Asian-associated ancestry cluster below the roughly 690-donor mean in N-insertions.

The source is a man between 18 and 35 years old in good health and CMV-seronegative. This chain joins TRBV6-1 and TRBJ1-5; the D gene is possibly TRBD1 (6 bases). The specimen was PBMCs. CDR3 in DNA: TGTGCCAGCCGGACAGGCAATCAGCCCCAGCATTTT. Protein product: CASRTGNQPQHF.